Presented here are 25 T cell receptor beta chains from one specimen sequenced in a study of shared clonotypes between healthy human individuals. Naive-designated CD8 cells lacked CD45RO, were positively enriched for CCR7, and omitted terminally differentiated effector memory CD45RA+ cells. TCRdb keeps only in-frame clones here, not all; method: immunoSEQ multiplex PCR. The sample consists of around 2.1 million clones, 93% of them appearing once. The sample was naive CD8+ T cells from PBMCs. These receptors originate from a man aged 18 to 30 in good health. Some clones in this sample may be carry-over from other donors' samples.

This rearrangement joins TRBV5-1 to TRBJ2-7; no firm D call. Germline loops: CDR1 SGHRS, CDR2 YFSETQ. V lost 1 base and J lost 2, with 10 bases in between. The CDR3 runs to 14 residues. In DNA, the CDR3 is TGCGCCAGCAGCTTGAGGCAGGACCCCTACGAGCAGTACTTC. Protein: CASSLRQDPYEQYF.

J is TRBJ2-2 and V is TRBV25-1; D may correspond to TRBD1 or TRBD2 (5 bases each). The V and J ends lost 1 base and 1 base respectively, with 7 bases between them. Germline CDR1 is MGHDK and CDR2 is SYGVNS. The CDR3 spans 15 residues. The CDR3 spells CASSELRGNTGELFF. The CDR3 bases are TGTGCCAGCAGTGAATTGAGGGGGAACACCGGGGAGCTGTTTTTT. Supplemented by reference TRBV25-1 and TRBJ2-2, the full variable domain reads EADIYQTPRYLVIGTGKKITLECSQTMGHDKMYWYQQDPGMELHLIHYSYGVNSTEKGDLSSESTVSRIRTEHFPLTLESARPSHTSQYLCASSELRGNTGELFFGEGSRLTVL.

The chain recombines TRBV11-2 with TRBJ2-7, with D perhaps TRBD2 (5 bases). The germline V gene encodes CDR1 SGHAT and CDR2 FQNNGV. V lost 5 bases and J lost 6, with 14 bases in between. This CDR3 contains 13 residues. CDR3 amino acids: CASSPGGGAEQYF. The CDR3 nucleotides read TGTGCCAGCAGCCCCGGAGGAGGTGCCGAGCAGTACTTC.

J is TRBJ1-1 and V is TRBV11-2, with a possible D match to TRBD1 (6 bases). Germline V gives CDR1 SGHAT, CDR2 FQNNGV. Deletions cut 5 bases from V and 2 bases from J, with 21 bases between. The CDR3 is 17 residues long. The CDR3 is CASSNPEGGLHNTEAFF. The DNA for the CDR3 is TGTGCCAGCAGCAACCCAGAGGGGGGGCTTCATAACACTGAAGCTTTCTTT.

The chain is built from TRBV7-9 and TRBJ1-1, with no clear D. V was clipped by 2 bases and J by 3 bases, with 13 bases between them. Germline V CDR1 and CDR2: SEHNR, FQNEAQ (reference sequence). The CDR3 runs 15 residues. CDR3 nucleotides: TGTGCCAGCAGCTTAATCGGAGAGGCCGACACTGAAGCTTTCTTT. This translates into CASSLIGEADTEAFF.

The rearrangement joins TRBV19 to TRBJ2-4; either TRBD1 or TRBD2 may supply D (6 bases each). The CDR3 runs to 16 residues. From germline, CDR1 is LNHDA and CDR2 SQIVND (reference sequence). With 5 bases removed from V and 2 bases from J, the gap between germline ends came to 16 bases. The CDR3 DNA is TGTGCCAGTAGTGCATACAGGGACTTCCCCAAAAACATTCAGTACTTC. Amino acid sequence: CASSAYRDFPKNIQYF.

This clone is a singleton in its sample. The chain combines TRBV5-6 with TRBJ2-2; no clear D gene. This CDR3 spans 16 amino acids. Trimming cost V 6 bases and J 0 bases, with 15 bases left between them. In germline, CDR1 is SGHDT, CDR2 YYEEEE. The CDR3 DNA reads as TGTGCCAGCATCAACAAGTACCAGCCGAACACCGGGGAGCTGTTTTTT. Translating it yields CASINKYQPNTGELFF.

The chain links TRBV6-1 to TRBJ2-3; D ambiguous. With 2 bases removed from V and 1 base from J, the gap between germline ends came to 13 bases. The CDR3 is 16 amino acids. The germline V gene has CDR1 MNHNS and CDR2 SASEGT. The chain's CDR3 is CASSESLPWGTDTQYF. The CDR3 bases are TGTGCCAGCAGTGAAAGTCTTCCATGGGGCACAGATACGCAGTATTTT.

This chain links TRBV7-2 with TRBJ2-6, with D possibly TRBD2 on 6 matching bases. Germline V gene lookup returns CDR1 SGHTA and CDR2 FQGNSA. Trimming removed 3 bases from V and 1 base from J, with 10 bases in between. The CDR3 spans 16 residues. Here the CDR3 reads CASSFHGGSGANVLTF. CDR3 DNA: TGTGCCAGCAGCTTCCACGGGGGATCTGGGGCCAACGTCCTGACTTTC. The variable domain in full, with the rest retrieved from reference TRBV7-2 and TRBJ2-6, is GAGVSQSPSNKVTEKGKDVELRCDPISGHTALYWYRQSLGQGLEFLIYFQGNSAPDKSGLPSDRFSAERTGGSVSTLTIQRTQQEDSAVYLCASSFHGGSGANVLTFGAGSRLTVL.

The V call is TRBV11-2, the J call TRBJ1-1; D not resolved. The CDR3 length is 13 residues. The germline CDR1 and CDR2 sequences are SGHAT and FQNNGV. Trimming stripped 2 bases from V and 6 bases from J, with 10 bases between. The CDR3 coding sequence is TGTGCCAGCAGCTTATACGGGGTCGCTGAAGCTTTCTTT. It translates to CASSLYGVAEAFF.

The chain carries TRBV6-5 and TRBJ1-1, with 9 bases that match TRBD1. Germline CDR1 is MNHEY and CDR2 is SVGAGI. The CDR3 is made up of 16 amino acids. V gave up 4 bases and J gave up 8 bases; unmatched junction bases: 14. The CDR3 DNA follows: TGTGCCAGCAGTTCCTCACAGGGGGCGGTTTACCGGGAAGCTTTCTTT. This gives the protein CASSSSQGAVYREAFF.

This clone is a singleton in its sample. J is TRBJ2-2 and V is TRBV9, with TRBD2 identical over 16 bases. This CDR3 has 22 amino acids. CDR1 is SGDLS and CDR2 is YYNGEE in the germline V gene. V lost 2 bases and J lost 1; bases outside the gene matches: 14. DNA for the CDR3: TGTGCCAGCAGCGTCTCATTCGGACCGGGACTAGCGGGAGGGATGAACACCGGGGAGCTGTTTTTT. Protein sequence: CASSVSFGPGLAGGMNTGELFF.

This chain links TRBV7-2 with TRBJ2-3, with 12 bases that match TRBD2. CDR3 length: 16 residues. V dropped 5 bases and J dropped 6; count of bases not matched to a gene: 9. The germline V gene has CDR1 SGHTA and CDR2 FQGNSA. The CDR3 spells CASSPLGTSGWDTQYF. Here the CDR3 DNA reads TGTGCCAGCAGCCCGCTAGGGACTAGCGGGTGGGATACGCAGTATTTT.

The chain joins TRBV2 to TRBJ2-1; D is undetermined. Germline V lookup: CDR1 SNHLY, CDR2 FYNNEI. The CDR3 totals 15 residues. V lost 2 bases, J lost 6 bases, and 14 bases lay in between. The CDR3 sequence is CASSERRRDLNEQFF. In nucleotides, the CDR3 is TGTGCCAGCAGTGAAAGGCGGCGAGACCTCAATGAGCAGTTCTTC. Full variable domain (missing parts from reference TRBV2 and TRBJ2-1): EPEVTQTPSHQVTQMGQEVILRCVPISNHLYFYWYRQILGQKVEFLVSFYNNEISEKSEIFDDQFSVERPDGSNFTLKIRSTKLEDSAMYFCASSERRRDLNEQFFGPGTRLTVL.

The CDR3 loop is CASSLLTGSGTEAFF. The DNA for the CDR3 is TGTGCCAGCAGTTTACTGACAGGCAGTGGCACTGAAGCTTTCTTT. V is TRBV27 and J is TRBJ1-1; tentative D call: TRBD1 (6 bases). This CDR3 region has 15 residues. Germline CDR1 MNHEY, CDR2 SMNVEV (reference sequence). Between the trimmed V and J ends, which lost 2 bases and 4 bases, there was a span of 14 bases.

With respect to this clone: Other DNA sequences in the sample encode the same CDR3. The chain employs TRBV6-5 and TRBJ2-1, with TRBD1 matching 9 bases. The germline V gene encodes CDR1 MNHEY and CDR2 SVGAGI. This CDR3 is 14 amino acids long. Losses at the gene ends were 4 bases for V and 5 bases for J; bases not matched to a gene: 3. CDR3 protein: CASSSRTGDNEQFF. In DNA, the CDR3 is TGTGCCAGCAGTTCCAGGACAGGGGACAATGAGCAGTTCTTC.

V and J are TRBV11-2 and TRBJ2-2; 9 nucleotides agree with TRBD1. With 2 bases clipped from V and 4 bases from J, the junction kept 5 bases outside the gene matches. Germline loops: CDR1 SGHAT, CDR2 FQNNGV. The CDR3 consists of 16 residues. The CDR3 sequence: CASSLLGQGPTGELFF. The DNA of the CDR3 is TGTGCCAGCAGCTTATTGGGACAGGGTCCCACCGGGGAGCTGTTTTTT.

Points on this clone: Other DNA sequences from this sample encode an identical CDR3 as well. The rearrangement links TRBV29-1 to TRBJ2-5; 8 bases align to TRBD2. Germline trimming cut 4 bases from V and 5 bases from J; bases unmatched to any gene: 9. The CDR3 extends over 14 amino acids. CDR1 is SQVTM and CDR2 is ANQGSEA in the germline V gene. The CDR3 loop reads CSVVGTGGKETQYF. For the CDR3, the DNA is TGCAGCGTTGTAGGTACGGGAGGGAAGGAGACCCAGTACTTC.

Note on this clone: The same CDR3 is also encoded by other DNA sequences in this sample. V is TRBV19 and J is TRBJ2-1; D ambiguous. This CDR3 spans 13 amino acids. Germline V CDR1 and CDR2: LNHDA, SQIVND (reference sequence). V was shortened by 1 base and J by 7 bases, with 8 bases between the two germline ends. The CDR3: CASSIGASNEQFF. As DNA, the CDR3 is TGTGCCAGTAGTATAGGGGCTAGTAATGAGCAGTTCTTC. Based on the CDR3 plus reference TRBV19 and TRBJ2-1, the full variable domain is DGGITQSPKYLFRKEGQNVTLSCEQNLNHDAMYWYRQDPGQGLRLIYYSQIVNDFQKGDIAEGYSVSREKKESFPLTVTSAQKNPTAFYLCASSIGASNEQFFGPGTRLTVL.

This chain links TRBV10-3 with TRBJ1-1; D remains unclear. From germline, CDR1 is ENHRY and CDR2 SYGVKD. The germline V and J ends were trimmed by 3 bases and 0 bases, with 8 bases remaining between them. CDR3 length: 14 amino acids. CDR3 loop: CAISDVGMNTEAFF. The CDR3 bases are TGTGCCATCAGTGACGTTGGCATGAACACTGAAGCTTTCTTT.

This chain connects TRBV2 to TRBJ1-2; D gene unclear. Trimming took off 2 bases at V and 4 bases at J, with 14 bases between the two ends. The germline CDR1 and CDR2 sequences are SNHLY and FYNNEI. This CDR3 comprises 15 residues. The DNA of the CDR3 is TGTGCCAGCAGTGAAAATTGGGGAACTCGCTATGGCTACACCTTC. It specifies CASSENWGTRYGYTF.

This chain joins TRBV4-1 and TRBJ2-3, with 10 bases lining up with TRBD2. CDR1 is MGHRA, CDR2 YSYEKL, per germline. J lost 2 bases, V lost 1 base, and 3 bases had no gene match. This CDR3 has 16 amino acids. In DNA, the CDR3 is TGCGCCAGCAGCCAAGGGCTAGCGGGAGACACAGATACGCAGTATTTT. Encoded protein: CASSQGLAGDTDTQYF.

The V gene is TRBV18, the J gene TRBJ2-7; D unresolved. The CDR3 totals 16 residues. V was trimmed by 6 bases and J by 0 bases, leaving 18 bases between them. Per the germline V gene, CDR1 is KGHSH and CDR2 is LQKENI. DNA of the CDR3: TGTGCCAGCTCCCCGGGCCTTGAGGCTAGCTCCTACGAGCAGTACTTC. It encodes CASSPGLEASSYEQYF. The complete variable domain, with remaining parts taken from reference TRBV18 and TRBJ2-7, reads NAGVMQNPRHLVRRRGQEARLRCSPMKGHSHVYWYRQLPEEGLKFMVYLQKENIIDESGMPKERFSAEFPKEGPSILRIQQVVRGDSAAYFCASSPGLEASSYEQYFGPGTRLTVT.

J is TRBJ2-7 and V is TRBV18, with no clear D. CDR3 length: 15 residues. CDR1 and CDR2 (germline): KGHSH, LQKENI. Between the trimmed V and J ends, which lost 0 bases and 2 bases, there was a span of 11 bases. In DNA, the CDR3 is TGTGCCAGCTCACCACCTTCGGACGCTCCCTACGAGCAGTACTTC. Amino acids: CASSPPSDAPYEQYF. The variable domain in full, with the rest retrieved from reference TRBV18 and TRBJ2-7, is NAGVMQNPRHLVRRRGQEARLRCSPMKGHSHVYWYRQLPEEGLKFMVYLQKENIIDESGMPKERFSAEFPKEGPSILRIQQVVRGDSAAYFCASSPPSDAPYEQYFGPGTRLTVT.

The V call is TRBV27, the J call TRBJ2-2; D assignment may be TRBD1 or TRBD2 (5 bases each). Looked up from germline, CDR1 is MNHEY and CDR2 is SMNVEV (reference sequence). The CDR3 is made up of 17 amino acids. The V end was cut by 2 bases, the J end by 7 bases, with 20 bases between. The DNA for the CDR3 is TGTGCCAGCAGTTTAAATTTGAGGCGCAGGGCGGGCGGGGAGCTGTTTTTT. This gives the protein CASSLNLRRRAGGELFF.